A single sample gave rise to the 15 T cell receptor beta chains below, sequenced in a study of tumor-infiltrating lymphocytes in primary liver carcinoma. Unsorted bulk tissue (about 18-32 mg) underwent RNA and DNA co-extraction. A constant-region primer served to make TCR beta cDNA from roughly 500 ng total RNA. ARM-PCR, slightly modified, supplied the TCR beta libraries through three nested multiplex PCR rounds. TRBV1-TRBV30 forward primers paired with a C-beta reverse primer drove the first two PCR rounds, 10 cycles each. From the multiplex PCR reads, TCRdb called clonotypes with MiXCR, one entry per CDR3 protein. This repertoire shows approximately 30,000 distinct CDR3 sequences, about 79% found once; its top ten account for under 40%. Sequencing input: liver tumor tissue from sampling region 5. Subset given: tumor region T5, tumor centre. These receptors originate from a man aged 35 to 55 with primary liver carcinoma and hepatitis B virus infection.

In the case of this clonotype: This CDR3 is missing its conserved last phenylalanine or tryptophan, likely due to a read error. The DNA is left out, because the CDR3 cannot be placed on it with certainty; the CDR3 is given as TCRdb lists it. The V and J genes are TRBV4-2 and TRBJ2-1; the D call in the table, TRBD1, was not verified against the DNA. The CDR3 is 14 residues long, ends included. Germline CDR1 and CDR2: LGHNA and YNFKEQ. Here the CDR3 reads CASSLGHSDNERFL.

This clonotype was seen repeatedly, ten times or more. The chain has TRBV10-3 and TRBJ1-3; no clear D. Germline V gene data show CDR1 as ENHRY and CDR2 as SYGVKD. The CDR3 totals 12 residues. V was cut by 4 bases and J by 4 bases, with 5 bases left in between. The CDR3 sequence: CAISGQGNTIYF. The CDR3, as DNA: TGTGCCATCAGTGGTCAGGGAAACACCATATATTTT.

On this clonotype itself: Without the conserved terminal phenylalanine or tryptophan, this CDR3 likely stems from a read error. The DNA is left out, because the CDR3 cannot be placed on it with certainty; the CDR3 is given as TCRdb lists it. J is TRBJ2-2 and V is TRBV28; TRBD1 was called by the table and not checked on the DNA. The CDR3 is 16 amino acids in total, end residues counted. The germline gives CDR1 MDHEN, CDR2 SYDVKM. The CDR3 spells CASSLGVGENTGELLL.

With regard to this clonotype: The conserved phenylalanine or tryptophan is not found at the CDR3 terminus, so this likely reflects a read error. It is unclear where the CDR3 begins or ends on the DNA, so no DNA is shown, and the CDR3 is as TCRdb lists it. J is TRBJ2-1 and V is TRBV11-2. CDR1 and CDR2 (germline): SGHAT, FQNNGV. The CDR3 is 14 amino acids in total, end residues counted. The CDR3: CASRLSTAYNERFL.

Of note for this clonotype: A much larger clone sits a single nucleotide away, making a read error possible. This chain uses TRBV2 with TRBJ2-1; tentatively, D is TRBD2 (6 bases). The CDR3 is 11 amino acids. Germline V gene data show CDR1 as SNHLY and CDR2 as FYNNEI. Written as DNA, the CDR3 is TGTGCCACCGACTCAGGAGGGGAGCATTTCTTC. Translated, it gives CATDSGGEHFF.

This clonotype showed up just a few times. The chain is built from TRBV29-1 and TRBJ2-1, with a tentative D call TRBD2 (6 bases). This CDR3 has 12 residues. The V end was cut by 7 bases, the J end by 8 bases, with 15 bases between. Germline V gene lookup returns CDR1 SQVTM and CDR2 ANQGSEA. DNA for the CDR3: TGCAGCGCCCGCCCGGGGGAGGATGAGCAGTTCTTC. It specifies CSARPGEDEQFF.

As concerns this clonotype: One junction end disagrees with the germline gene, perhaps due to a read error. The chain uses TRBV4-1 and TRBJ2-3, with D tentatively TRBD1 (5 bases). This CDR3 comprises 18 residues. Germline CDR1 is MGHRA and CDR2 is YSYEKL. The CDR3 sequence: CASSRDRQGWVAADTHYF. CDR3 bases: TGCGCCAGCAGCCGAGATCGGCAGGGCTGGGTTGCCGCGGATACGCACTATTTT.

As concerns this clonotype: A much larger clone lies a single base off, so this may be a read error. The chain employs TRBV14 and TRBJ2-7; TRBD1 is a possible D gene (6 bases). The germline V gene encodes CDR1 SGHDN and CDR2 FVKESK. The CDR3 has 12 residues. CDR3 loop: CVSSQMGAEQYF. The DNA for the CDR3 is TGTGTCAGCAGCCAAATGGGGGCCGAGCAGTACTTC.

Notes on this clonotype: The final CDR3 position lacks the conserved phenylalanine or tryptophan, pointing to a likely read error. The DNA is left out, because the CDR3 cannot be placed on it with certainty; the CDR3 is given as TCRdb lists it. The chain uses TRBV11-2 and TRBJ2-7; the table's D call, TRBD1, was not checked against the DNA. CDR1 and CDR2 (germline): SGHAT, FQNNGV. The CDR3 contains 15 residues when both ends are counted. This CDR3 reads CASSQGTGRTYEEYI.

The V gene is TRBV5-1, the J gene TRBJ2-3; 8 bases align to TRBD2. Unmatched junction bases numbered 17, after V lost 0 bases and J lost 14 bases. Germline V gene lookup returns CDR1 SGHRS and CDR2 YFSETQ. CDR3 length equals 16 residues. This CDR3 is CASSLGAGDWGNRLYF. The CDR3, as DNA: TGCGCCAGCAGCTTGGGAGCGGGGGATTGGGGAAATAGGCTGTATTTT.

Concerning this clonotype itself: This is likely a read error, given that the CDR3 carries no conserved phenylalanine or tryptophan at its end. The DNA is omitted, as the CDR3 cannot be located on it reliably, and the CDR3 follows TCRdb's listing. The chain joins TRBV10-3 to TRBJ1-5. The CDR3 has 14 residues if both end residues are counted. Germline values: CDR1 ENHRY, CDR2 SYGVKD. The CDR3 loop is CAISEYEGDQPRHL.

This clonotype has a count of ten or more. The gene calls are TRBV20-1 and TRBJ2-7, with TRBD2 identical over 11 bases. This CDR3 spans 14 amino acids. Per the germline V gene, CDR1 is DFQATT and CDR2 is SNEGSKA (reference sequence). Germline trimming cut 1 base from V and 5 bases from J; bases unmatched to any gene: 4. DNA for the CDR3: TGCAGTGCTAGAGTAGCGGGAGGGAACCACGAGCAGTACTTC. Protein: CSARVAGGNHEQYF.

A word on this clonotype: It may be a read error: a sequence one base away is much more abundant. The chain carries TRBV7-9 and TRBJ2-3, with 8 bases fitting TRBD2. After removal of 6 bases from V and 3 bases from J, the junction contained 14 bases not matched to a gene. The CDR3 spans 17 residues. Germline-derived CDR1 and CDR2 are SEHNR and FQNEAQ (reference sequence). CDR3 protein: CASSKALAGGSTDTQYF. The CDR3 DNA sequence: TGTGCCAGCAGTAAGGCGCTAGCGGGTGGTAGTACAGATACGCAGTATTTT.

In the case of this clonotype: The junction differs from germline at one of its ends, possibly a read error. The rearrangement joins TRBV5-1 to TRBJ2-1; D uncertain. The CDR3 length is 15 residues. Germline CDR1 is SGHRS and CDR2 is YFSETQ. The CDR3 bases are TGCGCCAGCAGTTATACCGGGCTCCAGTGGAATGAACAGTTGTTC. Amino acid sequence: CASSYTGLQWNEQLF.

The chain links TRBV30 to TRBJ2-7, with a weak D call TRBD2 (5 bases). CDR1 and CDR2 from the germline V gene are GTSNPN and SVGIG (reference sequence). The CDR3 is made up of 10 amino acids. The DNA for the CDR3 is TGTACCTCGGGGAGTTTTGAGCAGTACTTC. It encodes CTSGSFEQYF. Together with reference TRBV30 and TRBJ2-7, the CDR3 gives the full variable domain: SQTIHQWPATLVQPVGSPLSLECTVEGTSNPNLYWYRQAAGRGLQLLFYSVGIGQISSEVPQNLSASRPQDRQFILSSKKLLLSDSGFYLCTSGSFEQYFGPGTRLTVT.